This T cell receptor beta chain emerged from a study of blood T cell repertoires in COVID-19. Repertoires were generated with immunoSEQ multiplex PCR, while TCRdb's copy carries only in-frame clones and drops some. This sample has over 100,000 clones, with 80% to 90% found just once. Trimming cost V 0 bases and J 0 bases, with 8 bases left between them. The CDR3 loop spans 15 amino acids. Germline V gives CDR1 SGHNT, CDR2 YYREEE (reference sequence). The chain carries TRBV5-4 and TRBJ2-3; tentatively, D is TRBD2 (6 bases). Material for sequencing was peripheral blood. The receptor was isolated from a man aged 55 to 70 with COVID-19, enrolled during active disease. CDR3 region: CASSLVGTSTDTQYF. CDR3 DNA: TGTGCCAGCAGCTTGGTGGGGACTAGCACAGATACGCAGTATTTT.